The subject of this entry is one TCR beta chain. This specimen comes from a study of CD8+CD57+ T cells in acquired aplastic anemia. CDR3 and TCR beta VDJ profiling relied on genomic DNA as the template. A single record per CDR3 protein comes from TCRdb applying MiXCR to the reads. The data hold some 120,000 distinct CDR3 sequences, with more than 40% observed a single time. The CDR3 has 14 amino acids. In germline, CDR1 is SQVTM, CDR2 ANQGSEA. J gave up 3 bases and V 6 bases, and 8 bases lay outside the gene matches. The source material was sorted CD4+, CD8+, or CD8+CD57+ T cells (not recorded which) from PBMCs. The clonotype originates from a human donor in good health, serving as a control. This chain links TRBV29-1 with TRBJ2-3, with 8 bases lining up with TRBD2. CDR3 sequence: CSVSRAGGTDTQYF. The CDR3 DNA is TGCAGCGTCTCAAGGGCGGGGGGTACAGATACGCAGTATTTT.